This TCR beta chain emerged from a study of T cell responses to AZD1222 COVID-19 vaccine. Second-dose intervals of approximately 4 or approximately 12 weeks were pooled. As regards this clone: Its antigen is undetermined.

CDR3 size: 15 residues. Per the germline V gene, CDR1 is SGHTA and CDR2 is FQGNSA. Losses at the gene ends were 5 bases for V and 6 bases for J; bases not matched to a gene: 7. Produced via immunoSEQ multiplex PCR; TCRdb's table is partial and in-frame only. The sample consists of roughly 120,000 clones, around 85% of them appearing once. Findings and limits, study-wide: Among vaccine-associated CD4 TCRs, coverage spanned spike, with dominance at 160-218 and 743-854. Among spike-specific TCRs, nearly half reportedly target unmutated variant regions. Donors in the cohort were predominantly white British and more often female, and clonal diversity was possibly underestimated.

The TCR sequence derives from an adult who received the AZD1222 COVID-19 vaccine. The chain combines TRBV7-2 with TRBJ1-2, with TRBD1 identical over 12 bases. Sequencing used peripheral blood, obtained 28 days after the second AZD1222 dose. CDR3 DNA sequence: TGTGCCAGCAGCCCCCGGGACAGGGGGCGAGATGGCTACACCTTC. Residues: CASSPRDRGRDGYTF.